The 8 T cell receptor beta chains presented below share a single source sample, sequenced in a study of T cells in Graves' hyperthyroidism and ophthalmopathy. The investigators amplified TCR beta CDR3 regions from RNA transcripts. The HTBI primer set was used in a first-round RT-PCR of the TCR CDR3. From the multiplex PCR reads, TCRdb called clonotypes with MiXCR, one entry per CDR3 protein. The data hold 700,000 to 850,000 distinct CDR3 sequences, with over 35% observed a single time. Sequenced input: blood. These TCRs come from a woman between 40 and 50 years old with Graves' hyperthyroidism.

This clonotype has ten or more counts. V and J are TRBV29-1 and TRBJ1-1; D is unresolved. The CDR3 consists of 15 residues. Germline CDR1 reads SQVTM; CDR2 reads ANQGSEA. Trimming took 3 bases from V and 6 from J, leaving 20 bases between them. The CDR3 region has the DNA TGCAGCGTTGATGGGCCCTTGACGGACGGGGCTGAAGCTTTCTTT. Its protein product is CSVDGPLTDGAEAFF.

The chain is built from TRBV10-3 and TRBJ1-2, with TRBD1 matching 10 bases. This CDR3 contains 16 residues. Germline-derived CDR1 and CDR2 are ENHRY and SYGVKD. Losses at the gene ends were 10 bases for V and 4 bases for J; bases not matched to a gene: 15. CDR3: CATLAGRQGAGYGYTF. CDR3 sequence (DNA): TGTGCCACTTTAGCGGGCCGACAGGGGGCCGGCTATGGCTACACCTTC.

V and J are TRBV9 and TRBJ1-3, with 7 positions matching TRBD1. The CDR3 sequence is 14 residues long. The V segment lost 5 bases and the J segment 0 bases; nucleotides outside the gene matches: 2. Germline V gene lookup returns CDR1 SGDLS and CDR2 YYNGEE. The CDR3 sequence is CASRQGTSGNTIYF. CDR3 DNA sequence: TGTGCCAGCAGACAGGGGACCTCTGGAAACACCATATATTTT.

This clonotype was seen many times. The chain is built from TRBV19 and TRBJ1-6; D is possibly TRBD1 (6 bases). V lost 5 bases and J lost 4, with 12 bases in between. CDR1 and CDR2 (germline): LNHDA, SQIVND (reference sequence). This CDR3 region has 15 residues. DNA of the CDR3: TGTGCCAGTAGTGCCGGACAGCTGTATAATTCACCCCTCCACTTT. It yields the protein CASSAGQLYNSPLHF. Looking up the rest from reference TRBV19 and TRBJ1-6 gives the full variable domain: DGGITQSPKYLFRKEGQNVTLSCEQNLNHDAMYWYRQDPGQGLRLIYYSQIVNDFQKGDIAEGYSVSREKKESFPLTVTSAQKNPTAFYLCASSAGQLYNSPLHFGNGTRLTVT.

The V call is TRBV6-1, the J call TRBJ2-2, with D unresolved. The CDR3 runs 13 residues. From germline, CDR1 is MNHNS and CDR2 SASEGT. V gave up 6 bases and J gave up 1 base, with 6 bases separating them. As DNA, the CDR3 is TGTGCCAGCAGACGTAGGAACACCGGGGAGCTGTTTTTT. Translating it yields CASRRRNTGELFF.

This clonotype appeared many times. The CDR3 DNA follows: TGCAGTGCTAGAGAATCGGTTGGACCCGTTGGGCAGCCCCAGCATTTT. Translating gives CSARESVGPVGQPQHF. V usage is TRBV20-1 and J usage is TRBJ1-5, with D hard to call. Germline loops: CDR1 DFQATT, CDR2 SNEGSKA (reference sequence). The germline V and J ends were trimmed by 0 bases and 7 bases, with 19 bases remaining between them. CDR3 length equals 16 residues.

In this sample, this clonotype turned up many times. The chain has TRBV20-1 and TRBJ2-7, with D perhaps matching TRBD2 (6 bases). V was cut by 3 bases and J by 0 bases, with 18 bases left in between. CDR3 length: 16 residues. CDR1 is DFQATT and CDR2 is SNEGSKA in the germline V gene (reference sequence). CDR3 region: CSASGEVAETSYEQYF. The DNA of the CDR3 is TGCAGTGCTAGCGGTGAGGTAGCGGAAACCTCCTACGAGCAGTACTTC.

There are a few counts of this clonotype. The rearrangement joins TRBV12-3 or TRBV12-4 to TRBJ1-4; D not certain. The V end lost 6 bases, the J end lost 2 bases, and 22 bases lay between the germline ends. CDR3 length: 18 amino acids. The CDR3 bases are TGTGCCAGCAGCCAGCACCGAAAGCTTAGGGTGACTAATGAAAAACTGTTTTTT. It codes for CASSQHRKLRVTNEKLFF.